What follows are 11 T cell receptor beta chains derived from one specimen sequenced in a study of T cell responses to AZD1222 COVID-19 vaccine. Sequencing used immunoSEQ multiplex PCR; TCRdb keeps in-frame clones, though not all of them. This sample carries roughly 49,000 clones, 60% to 85% of them seen once, and the ten largest clones take roughly 7.2%. The starting material was peripheral blood, obtained on day 0 of AZD1222 vaccination. These receptors were taken from an adult in good health.

As DNA, the CDR3 is TGTGCCAGCTCACCCGGGACGGAAGATAGGAGGCAGTACGTC. This sequence encodes CASSPGTEDRRQYV. This chain connects TRBV18 to TRBJ2-7, with D possibly called TRBD1 or TRBD2 (5 bases each). This CDR3 is built from 14 residues. V was clipped by 3 bases and J by 9 bases, with 18 bases between them. Per the germline V gene, CDR1 is KGHSH and CDR2 is LQKENI.

Here the CDR3 reads CASSPSGSFYEQYF. In nucleotides, the CDR3 is TGTGCCAGCTCACCTTCAGGATCGTTCTACGAGCAGTACTTC. This chain links TRBV18 with TRBJ2-7, with D hard to call. The germline CDR1 and CDR2 sequences are KGHSH and LQKENI. V was shortened by 3 bases and J by 3 bases, with 12 bases between the two germline ends. The CDR3 consists of 14 residues.

The CDR3 bases are TGTGCCAGTAGTCAGGAAGGGGAACGCGGCTACACCTTC. This codes for CASSQEGERGYTF. This sequence joins TRBV19 and TRBJ1-2; TRBD1 is a possible D gene (5 bases). The germline V and J ends were trimmed by 5 bases and 8 bases, with 15 bases remaining between them. Germline CDR1 and CDR2: LNHDA and SQIVND (reference sequence). CDR3 size: 13 residues.

The V and J genes are TRBV30 and TRBJ2-7; tentatively, D is TRBD1 or TRBD2 (5 bases each). CDR3 length: 12 residues. V was clipped by 0 bases and J by 7 bases, with 10 bases between them. Germline assignment: CDR1 GTSNPN and CDR2 SVGIG (reference sequence). CDR3: CAWSVRGREQYF. In nucleotides, the CDR3 is TGTGCCTGGAGTGTACGGGGCAGAGAGCAGTACTTC.

The chain employs TRBV6-5 and TRBJ1-2, with D unclear. The length of the CDR3 is 13 residues. The V gene lost 6 bases and the J gene lost 5 bases, with 13 bases spanning the gap. Germline V gene lookup returns CDR1 MNHEY and CDR2 SVGAGI. The chain's CDR3 is CASSPSRAYGYTF. CDR3 sequence (DNA): TGTGCCAGCAGCCCCAGCAGAGCTTATGGCTACACCTTC.

This clone has just a few counts. The V call is TRBV7-8, the J call TRBJ2-7; D is possibly TRBD1 (5 bases). Germline V gene data show CDR1 as SGHVS and CDR2 as FQNEAQ. V was pared by 2 bases and J by 3 bases, with 20 bases between. This CDR3 has 17 residues. CDR3 amino acids: CASSLKGRGSINYEQYV. The CDR3 DNA sequence: TGTGCCAGCAGCTTAAAGGGTAGGGGATCGATAAACTACGAGCAGTACGTC.

The rearrangement joins TRBV7-2 to TRBJ2-3; 10 positions agree with TRBD1. Unmatched junction bases numbered 7, after V lost 4 bases and J lost 3 bases. The CDR3 is 16 residues long. Germline assignment: CDR1 SGHTA and CDR2 FQGNSA. CDR3 nucleotide sequence: TGTGCCAGCAGCTGGGGACAGGGGAGGGGGACAGATACGCAGTATTTT. Translated, it gives CASSWGQGRGTDTQYF.

Only one count was recorded for this clone. The chain carries TRBV11-2 and TRBJ2-2; D remains ambiguous. Per germline, CDR1 SGHAT and CDR2 FQNNGV. The V gene lost 2 bases and the J gene lost 6 bases, with 10 bases spanning the gap. The CDR3 has 14 residues. This chain's CDR3 is CASSLPPGAGELFF. In DNA, the CDR3 is TGTGCCAGCAGCTTACCCCCTGGGGCCGGGGAGCTGTTTTTT. Combining the CDR3 with reference TRBV11-2 and TRBJ2-2 gives the whole variable domain EAGVAQSPRYKIIEKRQSVAFWCNPISGHATLYWYQQILGQGPKLLIQFQNNGVVDDSQLPKDRFSAERLKGVDSTLKIQPAKLEDSAVYLCASSLPPGAGELFFGEGSRLTVL.

The V and J genes are TRBV6-5 and TRBJ2-1; 9 bases agree with TRBD1. The germline CDR1 and CDR2 sequences are MNHEY and SVGAGI. The CDR3 consists of 14 residues. Unmatched junction bases numbered 8, after V lost 10 bases and J lost 4 bases. The CDR3 region is CATADRGLYNEQFF. The CDR3 DNA reads as TGTGCCACCGCAGACAGGGGGTTATACAATGAGCAGTTCTTC.

The rearrangement uses TRBV18 and TRBJ2-1; 8 bases agree with TRBD1. Germline-derived CDR1 and CDR2 are KGHSH and LQKENI. The ends lost 1 base at V and 9 bases at J; junction bases unmatched: 14. The length of the CDR3 is 17 residues. The CDR3 DNA reads TGTGCCAGCTCACCACAAAACAGGGGGACGGGCTTGAGTGAGCAGTTCTTC. It translates to CASSPQNRGTGLSEQFF.

The chain is built from TRBV2 and TRBJ2-3; 10 bases line up with TRBD2. V lost 5 bases to trimming and J lost 6 bases; unmatched junction nucleotides: 8. The CDR3 has 15 residues. Germline V gene sequence: CDR1 SNHLY, CDR2 FYNNEI. CDR3 nucleotide sequence: TGTGCCAGCAGTCACAGGACTAGCGGACAGGATACGCAGTATTTT. Translated: CASSHRTSGQDTQYF.